The entry below gives a single T cell receptor beta chain sequence along with its context. Its antigen is not identified. This sample is part of a study of radiotherapy plus CTLA-4 blockade in lung cancer. For the study at large: In approximately 17% of patients, objective responses were seen; 25% to 40% had disease control. Study-level findings and limits: Alongside interferon-beta, early blood T cell clone dynamics were reportedly the best predictor of response. Following radiotherapy plus ipilimumab, tumor-derived TCR clones expanded in the blood.

Here immunoSEQ multiplex PCR was the method, and the copy in TCRdb shows in-frame clones only, minus some. Of about 82,000 clones in the sample, around 72% were seen once. V was clipped by 3 bases and J by 4 bases; unmatched bases: 5. The CDR3 spans 15 residues. CDR1 is SGDLS and CDR2 is YYNGEE in the germline V gene. Sequenced here: peripheral blood, sampled from a patient treated with radiotherapy plus ipilimumab. The receptor's source is a human donor with non-small cell lung cancer that progressed on radiotherapy plus ipilimumab. The rearrangement uses TRBV9 and TRBJ2-2; TRBD2 matches at 8 bases. CDR3 DNA: TGTGCCAGCAGCGGTAGCGGGGCTTCCACCGGGGAGCTGTTTTTT. It specifies CASSGSGASTGELFF.